The 15 T cell receptor beta chains below were found in one sample sequenced in a study of CD8 T cells in ankylosing spondylitis. TCRdb fed the 5' RACE reads into MiXCR, producing one record per CDR3 protein. This sample has almost 250,000 distinct CDR3 sequences, with roughly a third found just once. Source material: blood, either unsorted or a sorted T cell fraction (not recorded which). These receptors came from a male donor with ankylosing spondylitis or in good health (not recorded which).

A few counts support this clonotype. The CDR3 DNA sequence: TGCAGTGCCAATGGGGCTAGCCAAGAGACCCAGTACTTC. Amino acids: CSANGASQETQYF. The chain combines TRBV20-1 with TRBJ2-5; TRBD1 is a possible D gene (5 bases). Germline-derived CDR1 and CDR2 are DFQATT and SNEGSKA (reference sequence). V was pared by 6 bases and J by 1 base, with 12 bases between. The CDR3 has 13 amino acids.

The J gene is TRBJ2-5, the V gene TRBV7-9; the D is unclear. Germline V gene sequence: CDR1 SEHNR, CDR2 FQNEAQ (reference sequence). This CDR3 is built from 14 residues. The V and J ends lost 2 bases and 0 bases respectively, with 7 bases between them. In DNA form, the CDR3 reads TGTGCCAGCAGCTTAAAGGGAAACCAAGAGACCCAGTACTTC. Its protein product is CASSLKGNQETQYF.

The chain joins TRBV6-1 to TRBJ2-1, with TRBD1 as a possible D gene (5 bases). Germline CDR1 reads MNHNS; CDR2 reads SASEGT. The CDR3 is made up of 15 amino acids. V gave up 6 bases and J gave up 2 bases, with 14 bases separating them. CDR3 nucleotides: TGTGCCAGCAGCCGAGACAGTCCCCCCTACAATGAGCAGTTCTTC. As protein: CASSRDSPPYNEQFF.

J is TRBJ2-1 and V is TRBV5-6; 9 bases agree with TRBD1. The CDR3 has 15 amino acids. Germline V CDR1 and CDR2: SGHDT, YYEEEE. V lost 4 bases to trimming and J lost 5 bases; unmatched junction nucleotides: 7. CDR3 in DNA: TGTGCCAGCAGCGCCGGGACAGGGACACACAATGAGCAGTTCTTC. Protein sequence: CASSAGTGTHNEQFF.

This clonotype was detected only a few times. The V call is TRBV12-3 or TRBV12-4, the J call TRBJ2-1, with D tentatively TRBD2 (6 bases). V shed 5 bases and J shed 7 bases, with 15 bases lying between them. This CDR3 is 14 amino acids long. As DNA, the CDR3 is TGTGCCAGCAGTGGGTGGACTAACTGGAATGAGCAGTTCTTC. This translates into CASSGWTNWNEQFF.

The V gene is TRBV15, the J gene TRBJ2-7, with D tentatively TRBD1 (6 bases). The CDR3 contains 15 residues. The germline CDR1 and CDR2 sequences are LNHNV and YYDKDF (reference sequence). V shed 4 bases and J shed 4 bases, with 17 bases lying between them. CDR3 amino acids: CATSTQGRGTYEQYF. The CDR3 coding sequence is TGTGCCACCAGCACGCAGGGCAGGGGTACTTACGAGCAGTACTTC.

The table lists this clonotype with a few counts. The rearrangement uses TRBV12-3 or TRBV12-4 and TRBJ2-5; D is possibly TRBD1 (5 bases). V lost 8 bases to trimming and J lost 2 bases, with 15 bases between them. The CDR3 is 14 amino acids. CDR3: CASGHLRPQETQYF. The DNA of the CDR3 is TGTGCCAGCGGACACCTTAGACCACAAGAGACCCAGTACTTC.

The genes are TRBV5-1 and TRBJ2-5; 8 bases align to TRBD1. Per germline, CDR1 SGHRS and CDR2 YFSETQ. Unmatched junction bases numbered 4, after V lost 4 bases and J lost 2 bases. The CDR3 totals 14 residues. The DNA for the CDR3 is TGCGCCAGCAGCCGCGGACAGGGACAAGAGACCCAGTACTTC. Residues: CASSRGQGQETQYF.

DNA for the CDR3: TGTGCCAGCAGTTCGAACTACCTCCGGGACGGCAACACTGAAGCTTTCTTT. Encoded protein: CASSSNYLRDGNTEAFF. The chain combines TRBV27 with TRBJ1-1, with a possible D match to TRBD1 (5 bases). The CDR3 runs to 17 residues. Germline CDR1 is MNHEY and CDR2 is SMNVEV (reference sequence). V was pared by 4 bases and J by 2 bases, with 20 bases between.

This clonotype was counted only a few times. The V gene is TRBV20-1, the J gene TRBJ2-1; possibly TRBD2 for D (6 bases). The CDR3 contains 14 residues. The V and J ends lost 1 base and 3 bases respectively, with 10 bases between them. Germline V CDR1 and CDR2: DFQATT, SNEGSKA (reference sequence). CDR3 coding DNA: TGCAGTGCTAGAGGGGGGGTGGACTACAATGAGCAGTTCTTC. Its protein product is CSARGGVDYNEQFF.

This chain uses TRBV6-1 with TRBJ1-3; 10 nucleotides match TRBD1. Germline V gene sequence: CDR1 MNHNS, CDR2 SASEGT. This CDR3 has 16 amino acids. After removal of 9 bases from V and 8 bases from J, the junction contained 16 bases not matched to a gene. This CDR3 reads CASGSPGTGAFHTIYF. Here the CDR3 DNA reads TGTGCCAGTGGTTCCCCCGGGACAGGGGCATTTCACACCATATATTTT.

V and J are TRBV11-2 and TRBJ2-3; D ambiguous. From germline, CDR1 is SGHAT and CDR2 FQNNGV. The CDR3 contains 14 residues. Trimming pared 5 bases from V and 1 base from J, leaving 10 bases between. The CDR3 coding sequence is TGTGCCAGCAGCCTTGACTCGCGCACAGATACGCAGTATTTT. Protein product: CASSLDSRTDTQYF. The full variable domain, with the rest looked up from reference TRBV11-2 and TRBJ2-3, is EAGVAQSPRYKIIEKRQSVAFWCNPISGHATLYWYQQILGQGPKLLIQFQNNGVVDDSQLPKDRFSAERLKGVDSTLKIQPAKLEDSAVYLCASSLDSRTDTQYFGPGTRLTVL.

This chain uses TRBV15 with TRBJ2-3; TRBD1 matches 8 bases. The CDR3 is 15 amino acids. V trimming: 0 bases; J trimming: 6 bases; junction bases outside the gene matches: 5. CDR1 is LNHNV, CDR2 YYDKDF, per germline (reference sequence). The CDR3 sequence: CATSRDWDRRDTQYF. Written as DNA, the CDR3 is TGTGCCACCAGCAGAGATTGGGACAGGAGGGATACGCAGTATTTT.

CDR3 protein: CASSFVGRGNQPQHF. For the CDR3, the DNA is TGTGCCAGCAGTTTCGTAGGGAGGGGTAATCAGCCCCAGCATTTT. The gene calls are TRBV12-3 or TRBV12-4 and TRBJ1-5; a weak D match, TRBD1 (5 bases). V was trimmed by 3 bases and J by 4 bases, leaving 13 bases between them. The CDR3 loop spans 15 amino acids.

This clonotype came up many times. This chain uses TRBV20-1 with TRBJ1-1; TRBD1 aligns across 8 bases. Germline V gene data show CDR1 as DFQATT and CDR2 as SNEGSKA (reference sequence). Trimming removed 0 bases from V and 1 base from J; junction bases left unmatched: 4. This CDR3 has 15 amino acids. The CDR3 sequence is CSARDVQGGNTEAFF. CDR3 nucleotide sequence: TGCAGTGCTAGAGATGTACAGGGGGGGAACACTGAAGCTTTCTTT.